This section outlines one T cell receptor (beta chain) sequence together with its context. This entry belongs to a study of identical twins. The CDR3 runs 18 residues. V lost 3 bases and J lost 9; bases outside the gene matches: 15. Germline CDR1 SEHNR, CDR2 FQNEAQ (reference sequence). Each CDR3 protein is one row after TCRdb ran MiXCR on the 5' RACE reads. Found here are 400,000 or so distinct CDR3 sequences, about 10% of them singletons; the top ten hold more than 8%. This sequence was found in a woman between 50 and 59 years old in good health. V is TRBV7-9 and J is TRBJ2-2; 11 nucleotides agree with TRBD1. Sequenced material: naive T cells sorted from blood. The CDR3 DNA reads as TGTGCCAGCAGCTTCCTTGGACAGGGGGCGTCGAGGCGCCGGGAGCTGTTTTTT. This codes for CASSFLGQGASRRRELFF.